The 2 T cell receptor beta chains listed next were all sequenced from one sample in a study of T cell responses to AZD1222 COVID-19 vaccine. Only in-frame clones appear in the TCRdb table, and some are missing; sequencing was by immunoSEQ multiplex PCR. Among roughly 150,000 clones, 90% to 95% were seen once, and the ten largest hold roughly 4.6%. Material: peripheral blood, obtained 28 days after the second AZD1222 dose. The receptors derive from an adult who received the AZD1222 COVID-19 vaccine.

The chain links TRBV6-1 to TRBJ2-7; no clear D. Germline CDR1 is MNHNS and CDR2 is SASEGT. V was clipped by 2 bases and J by 5 bases, with 7 bases between them. There are 12 residues in the CDR3. The CDR3 sequence is CASSENFHEQYF. The CDR3 coding sequence is TGTGCCAGCAGTGAAAACTTCCACGAGCAGTACTTC.

This sequence joins TRBV19 and TRBJ1-1, with unresolved D. The CDR3 has 13 amino acids. Between the trimmed V and J ends, which lost 5 bases and 8 bases, there was a span of 15 bases. Germline V gene lookup returns CDR1 LNHDA and CDR2 SQIVND (reference sequence). The DNA for the CDR3 is TGTGCCAGTAGTTATGGGTCCCCCGTCGAAGCTTTCTTT. As protein: CASSYGSPVEAFF.